This passage covers 3 T cell receptor beta chains from one sample sequenced in a study of CD4 T cells in relation to SARS-CoV-2 and coronaviruses. The table came from immunoSEQ multiplex PCR; TCRdb's copy has only in-frame clones and leaves some out. Here the sample spans about 41,000 clones, about 87% being singletons. Antigen specificity for these receptors is unknown. Material: naive CD4+ T cells from PBMCs, cultured in vitro. Subset here: naive CD4+ T cells isolated by negative enrichment. These receptors originate from an adult with COVID-19.

The rearrangement joins TRBV25-1 to TRBJ1-5; 9 bases agree with TRBD1. V dropped 4 bases and J dropped 4; count of bases not matched to a gene: 5. Germline values: CDR1 MGHDK, CDR2 SYGVNS. The CDR3 extends over 15 amino acids. The CDR3: CASSVGQGPNQPQHF. As DNA, the CDR3 is TGTGCCAGCAGTGTGGGACAGGGACCTAATCAGCCCCAGCATTTT.

In DNA form, the CDR3 reads TGTGCCAGCAGCGTAGTAGCGGGAGTTGGGGCAGATACGCAGTATTTT. This gives the protein CASSVVAGVGADTQYF. V usage is TRBV9 and J usage is TRBJ2-3, with 9 bases identical to TRBD2. CDR3 length: 16 residues. The ends lost 0 bases at V and 4 bases at J; junction bases unmatched: 6. Per germline, CDR1 SGDLS and CDR2 YYNGEE.

This chain joins TRBV5-1 and TRBJ2-3, with 7 bases aligning to TRBD2. The CDR3 spans 16 residues. The trim removed 1 base at V and 1 base at J, leaving 6 bases unmatched. Per germline, CDR1 SGHRS and CDR2 YFSETQ. CDR3 nucleotides: TGCGCCAGCAGCTTGTTCGCGGGAGCAGGCACAGATACGCAGTATTTT. It is translated as CASSLFAGAGTDTQYF.